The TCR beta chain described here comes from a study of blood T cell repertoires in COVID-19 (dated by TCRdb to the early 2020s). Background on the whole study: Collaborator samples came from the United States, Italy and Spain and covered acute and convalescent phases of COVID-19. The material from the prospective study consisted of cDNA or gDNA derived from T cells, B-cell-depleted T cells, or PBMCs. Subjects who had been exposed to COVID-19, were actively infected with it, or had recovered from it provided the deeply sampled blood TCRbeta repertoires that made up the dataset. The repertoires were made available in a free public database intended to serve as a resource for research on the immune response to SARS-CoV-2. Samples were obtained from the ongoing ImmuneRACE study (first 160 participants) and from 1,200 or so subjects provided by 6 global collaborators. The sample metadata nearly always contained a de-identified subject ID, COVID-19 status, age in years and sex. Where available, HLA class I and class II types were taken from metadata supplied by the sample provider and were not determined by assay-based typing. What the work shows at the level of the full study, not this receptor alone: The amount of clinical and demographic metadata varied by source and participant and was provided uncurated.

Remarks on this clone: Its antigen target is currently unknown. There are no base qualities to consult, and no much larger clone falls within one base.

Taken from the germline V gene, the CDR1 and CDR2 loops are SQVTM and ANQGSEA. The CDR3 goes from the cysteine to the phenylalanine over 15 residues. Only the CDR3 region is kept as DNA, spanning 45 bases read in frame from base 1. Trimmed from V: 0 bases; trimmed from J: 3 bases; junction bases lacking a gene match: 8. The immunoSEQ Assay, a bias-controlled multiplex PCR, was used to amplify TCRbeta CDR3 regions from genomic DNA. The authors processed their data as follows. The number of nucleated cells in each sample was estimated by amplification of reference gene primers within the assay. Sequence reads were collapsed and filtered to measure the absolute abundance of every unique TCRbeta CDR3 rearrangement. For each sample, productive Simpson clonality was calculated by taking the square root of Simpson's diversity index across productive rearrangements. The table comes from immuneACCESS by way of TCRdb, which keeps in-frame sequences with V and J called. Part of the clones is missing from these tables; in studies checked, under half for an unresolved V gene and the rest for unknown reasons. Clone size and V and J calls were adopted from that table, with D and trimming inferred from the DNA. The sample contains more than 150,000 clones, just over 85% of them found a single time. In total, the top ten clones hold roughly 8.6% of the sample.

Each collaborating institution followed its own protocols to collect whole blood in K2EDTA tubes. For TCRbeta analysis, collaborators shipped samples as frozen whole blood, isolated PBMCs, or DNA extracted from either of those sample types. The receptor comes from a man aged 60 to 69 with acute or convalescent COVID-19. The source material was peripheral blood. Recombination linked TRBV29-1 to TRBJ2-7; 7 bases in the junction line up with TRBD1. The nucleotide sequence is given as TGCAGCGTTGAAGACCCGGGACAGCACGACTACGAGCAGTACTTC. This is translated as CSVEDPGQHDYEQYF.